The 21 T cell receptor beta chains presented below share a single source sample, sequenced in a study of identical twins. TCRdb reprocessed the 5' RACE reads via MiXCR and lists one record per CDR3 protein. This table has just under 650,000 distinct CDR3 sequences, under 8.5% appearing once. These data were also filed under a second study, of yellow fever vaccine responses in identical twins.

Sequencing input: PBMCs. The origin of the receptors is a woman in her late teens or twenties in good health.

The J gene is TRBJ2-6, the V gene TRBV4-1; TRBD1 might be the D (5 bases). Germline loops: CDR1 MGHRA, CDR2 YSYEKL. V was clipped by 7 bases and J by 0 bases, with 19 bases between them. This CDR3 region has 18 residues. The CDR3 DNA sequence: TGCGCCAGCAAGGAGCTGGACATCGTTTTCTCTGGGGCCAACGTCCTGACTTTC. It encodes CASKELDIVFSGANVLTF.

At least ten counts were recorded for this clonotype. The conserved closing phenylalanine or tryptophan is absent in this CDR3, likely reflecting a read error. Because the CDR3's place on the DNA is in doubt, the DNA is left out and the CDR3 is given as listed by TCRdb. The chain employs TRBV7-9 and TRBJ1-1. Germline V gene lookup returns CDR1 SEHNR and CDR2 FQNEAQ (reference sequence). The CDR3 is 12 amino acids in total, end residues counted. The CDR3 region is CASSFEGLSLLV.

This clonotype was counted once. This may be a read error, as it is one base from a much larger clone. This chain links TRBV5-1 with TRBJ2-1, with TRBD1 identical over 8 bases. This CDR3 contains 14 residues. Germline CDR1 reads SGHRS; CDR2 reads YFSETQ. CDR3 sequence: CASSLGQGLNVQFF. DNA of the CDR3: TGCGCCAGCAGCTTGGGACAGGGGCTCAATGTGCAGTTCTTC.

This clonotype was counted only a few times. This chain uses TRBV6-1 with TRBJ1-1, with 9 bases identical to TRBD1. The CDR3 covers 14 residues. Per the germline V gene, CDR1 is MNHNS and CDR2 is SASEGT. With 6 bases clipped from V and 6 bases from J, the junction kept 8 bases outside the gene matches. The CDR3 here is CASRRTGGVPEAFF. CDR3 sequence (DNA): TGTGCCAGCAGGCGAACAGGGGGCGTACCTGAAGCTTTCTTT.

This clonotype was counted many times. This chain links TRBV7-9 with TRBJ1-6, with D possibly TRBD1 on 6 matching bases. Trimming stripped 3 bases from V and 14 bases from J, with 17 bases between. This CDR3 has 14 amino acids. Per germline, CDR1 SEHNR and CDR2 FQNEAQ (reference sequence). The chain's CDR3 is CASSFDRTDGSLHF. The CDR3 nucleotides are TGTGCCAGCAGCTTTGACAGGACCGACGGGTCCCTCCACTTT.

There are many counts of this clonotype. The gene calls are TRBV20-1 and TRBJ2-3, with D possibly matching TRBD1 (6 bases). The V gene's germline CDR1 is DFQATT and CDR2 SNEGSKA (reference sequence). The V gene lost 6 bases and the J gene lost 0 bases, with 19 bases spanning the gap. There are 16 residues in the CDR3. DNA for the CDR3: TGCAGTGCAGGGGTCCTCTGGGGGCTCAGCACAGATACGCAGTATTTT. It specifies CSAGVLWGLSTDTQYF.

At least ten counts were recorded for this clonotype. The V and J genes are TRBV29-1 and TRBJ2-2; 9 positions match TRBD1. The J segment lost 3 bases and the V segment lost 7 bases, leaving 0 bases of the junction unmatched. Per germline, CDR1 SQVTM and CDR2 ANQGSEA. CDR3 length: 12 amino acids. The CDR3 here is CSGQGDTGELFF. CDR3 DNA sequence: TGCAGCGGACAGGGGGACACCGGGGAGCTGTTTTTT.

This clonotype was detected many times. The chain uses TRBV4-1 and TRBJ1-1, with TRBD1 identical over 8 bases. J gave up 6 bases and V 2 bases, and 8 bases lay outside the gene matches. Germline CDR1 reads MGHRA; CDR2 reads YSYEKL. This CDR3 is built from 15 residues. The CDR3 sequence: CASSQPTGAQAEAFF. In DNA form, the CDR3 reads TGCGCCAGCAGCCAACCGACAGGGGCCCAGGCTGAAGCTTTCTTT.

This clonotype showed up just a few times. This chain links TRBV10-3 with TRBJ2-4; 8 bases map to TRBD1. The length of the CDR3 is 15 residues. Germline lookup yields CDR1 ENHRY and CDR2 SYGVKD. V gave up 0 bases and J gave up 7 bases; unmatched junction bases: 5. The CDR3 DNA is TGTGCCATCAGTGAGTCGGCAGGGGGCTTGAACATTCAGTACTTC. Translated, it gives CAISESAGGLNIQYF.

The chain has TRBV2 and TRBJ2-7; 9 nucleotides agree with TRBD2. CDR3 size: 14 residues. V gave up 2 bases and J gave up 5 bases; unmatched junction bases: 4. Germline loops: CDR1 SNHLY, CDR2 FYNNEI. CDR3: CASSERGRGNEQYF. The CDR3 DNA reads as TGTGCCAGCAGTGAACGCGGGAGGGGGAACGAGCAGTACTTC.

This clonotype was seen a few times. This chain links TRBV15 with TRBJ2-1, with 7 positions matching TRBD2. Germline CDR1 is LNHNV and CDR2 is YYDKDF (reference sequence). Trimming removed 0 bases from V and 10 bases from J; junction bases left unmatched: 3. This CDR3 has 13 amino acids. In nucleotides, the CDR3 is TGTGCCACCAGCAGAGAGAGAGCGGGAGAGCAGTTCTTC. Translated: CATSRERAGEQFF.

The chain recombines TRBV5-4 with TRBJ2-1; 8 bases fit TRBD2. Trimming at V came to 2 bases and at J to 2 bases, leaving 3 bases not matched to a gene. From germline, CDR1 is SGHNT and CDR2 YYREEE (reference sequence). The CDR3 has 15 residues. The CDR3 loop is CASSFLAGTYNEQFF. CDR3 coding DNA: TGTGCCAGCAGCTTCTTAGCGGGAACCTACAATGAGCAGTTCTTC.

This clonotype occurred a few times. V and J are TRBV7-8 and TRBJ2-7, with TRBD1 identical over 11 bases. Trimming at V came to 8 bases and at J to 3 bases, leaving 15 bases not matched to a gene. This CDR3 has 17 residues. The germline V gene has CDR1 SGHVS and CDR2 FQNEAQ. CDR3 nucleotide sequence: TGTGCCAGCGGAGGACAGGGGGCGGATTTTGTTATCTACGAGCAGTACGTC. Its protein product is CASGGQGADFVIYEQYV.

This clonotype was seen at least ten times. The rearrangement links TRBV12-3 or TRBV12-4 to TRBJ2-1; the match to TRBD2 covers 7 bases. The CDR3 loop spans 15 amino acids. V shed 7 bases, J shed 5 bases, and the junction held 11 bases outside the gene matches. The CDR3 is CASTTPGTTNNEQFF. CDR3 in DNA: TGTGCCAGCACCACTCCCGGGACTACCAACAATGAGCAGTTCTTC.

This sequence joins TRBV12-3 or TRBV12-4 and TRBJ1-5; possibly TRBD1 for D (5 bases). The CDR3 loop spans 15 amino acids. Trimming stripped 5 bases from V and 9 bases from J, with 20 bases between. The CDR3 sequence: CASSTGQPGGMPQHF. CDR3 coding DNA: TGTGCCAGCAGTACTGGACAACCGGGCGGGATGCCCCAGCATTTT.

The chain employs TRBV7-6 and TRBJ2-5, with 11 positions matching TRBD2. Germline V gene lookup returns CDR1 SGHVS and CDR2 FNYEAQ. The CDR3 length is 17 residues. V trimming: 3 bases; J trimming: 5 bases; junction bases outside the gene matches: 11. The CDR3 DNA follows: TGTGCCAGCAGCTTTCCCCTTAGCGGGAGGGCAGGGGAGACCCAGTACTTC. It encodes CASSFPLSGRAGETQYF.

This sequence joins TRBV6-1 and TRBJ2-5, with 7 bases lining up with TRBD1. This CDR3 comprises 14 residues. V dropped 6 bases and J dropped 5; count of bases not matched to a gene: 9. The V gene's germline CDR1 is MNHNS and CDR2 SASEGT. The CDR3 DNA is TGTGCCAGCAGACTACAGGGGCGGACGGAGACCCAGTACTTC. Translated, it gives CASRLQGRTETQYF.

The chain carries TRBV7-8 and TRBJ2-2; perhaps TRBD1 as D (7 bases). This CDR3 has 15 amino acids. V shed 5 bases and J shed 1 base, with 11 bases lying between them. Germline assignment: CDR1 SGHVS and CDR2 FQNEAQ. CDR3 sequence: CASSPRGENTGELFF. CDR3 DNA sequence: TGTGCCAGCAGCCCCAGGGGGGAGAACACCGGGGAGCTGTTTTTT.

This clonotype occurred many times. The rearrangement joins TRBV3-1 to TRBJ2-7, with TRBD2 matching over 8 bases. Germline CDR1 LGHDT, CDR2 YNNKEL (reference sequence). V trimming: 3 bases; J trimming: 3 bases; junction bases outside the gene matches: 4. The CDR3 has 14 residues. The CDR3 loop is CASSHGTSDYEQYF. The CDR3 DNA reads as TGTGCCAGCAGCCACGGGACTAGTGACTACGAGCAGTACTTC.

The table lists this clonotype with a few counts. This rearrangement joins TRBV12-5 to TRBJ2-1; TRBD2 aligns across 8 bases. CDR3 length equals 16 residues. V shed 5 bases and J 0 bases; nucleotides not matched to a gene: 6. CDR1 and CDR2 (germline): LGHNT, FRNRAP. The CDR3 DNA sequence: TGTGCTAGTGGTCCCGGCGGGAGGCTCTCCTACAATGAGCAGTTCTTC. Translated, it gives CASGPGGRLSYNEQFF. Using reference TRBV12-5 and TRBJ2-1 for the parts outside the CDR3, the full variable domain is DARVTQTPRHKVTEMGQEVTMRCQPILGHNTVFWYRQTMMQGLELLAYFRNRAPLDDSGMPKDRFSAEMPDATLATLKIQPSEPRDSAVYFCASGPGGRLSYNEQFFGPGTRLTVL.

This clonotype occurred many times. The chain employs TRBV3-1 and TRBJ2-7; 8 bases line up with TRBD1. Germline values: CDR1 LGHDT, CDR2 YNNKEL (reference sequence). The CDR3 extends over 15 amino acids. V dropped 1 base and J dropped 3; count of bases not matched to a gene: 5. CDR3 DNA: TGTGCCAGCAGCCAAGGTCCAGGGGGCCACTACGAGCAGTACTTC. Translation gives CASSQGPGGHYEQYF.